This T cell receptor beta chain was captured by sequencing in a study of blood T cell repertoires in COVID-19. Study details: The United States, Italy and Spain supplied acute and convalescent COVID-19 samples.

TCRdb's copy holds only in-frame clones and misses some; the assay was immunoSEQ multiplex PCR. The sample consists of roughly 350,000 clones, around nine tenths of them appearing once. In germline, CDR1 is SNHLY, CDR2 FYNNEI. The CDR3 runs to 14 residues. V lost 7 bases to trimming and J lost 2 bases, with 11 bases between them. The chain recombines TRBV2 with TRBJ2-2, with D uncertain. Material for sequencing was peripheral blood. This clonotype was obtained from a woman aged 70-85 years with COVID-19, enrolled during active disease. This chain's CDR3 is CASIRNSNTGELFF. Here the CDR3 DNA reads TGTGCCAGCATTCGAAACAGCAACACCGGGGAGCTGTTTTTT. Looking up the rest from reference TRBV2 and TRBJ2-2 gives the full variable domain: EPEVTQTPSHQVTQMGQEVILRCVPISNHLYFYWYRQILGQKVEFLVSFYNNEISEKSEIFDDQFSVERPDGSNFTLKIRSTKLEDSAMYFCASIRNSNTGELFFGEGSRLTVL.